The 8 T cell receptor beta chains below were found in one sample sequenced in a study of T-cell reconstitution after alpha-beta-depleted transplantation in children. Unique molecular identifiers tagged the TCRbeta library. TCRdb re-analysed the PCR reads in MiXCR, keeping a single row per CDR3 protein. The sample carries around 960,000 distinct CDR3 sequences, about 29% recorded once. Source: PBMCs, mostly from graft donor cells, taken 360 days after TCRalphabeta/CD19-depleted stem cell transplant. The receptors derive from a boy in the first two years of life who had a stem cell transplant for SCID, so the T cells may come from the graft donor.

The chain is built from TRBV14 and TRBJ2-7; 9 nucleotides agree with TRBD1. The CDR3 covers 14 residues. CDR1 is SGHDN, CDR2 FVKESK, per germline. Trimming took 6 bases from V and 2 from J; bases not matched to a gene: 5. The CDR3 region has the DNA TGTGCCAGCAGGAAAGGGACAGGGCCCTACGAGCAGTACTTC. Its translation is CASRKGTGPYEQYF.

The chain recombines TRBV15 with TRBJ2-1; maybe TRBD1 (6 bases). The germline V gene has CDR1 LNHNV and CDR2 YYDKDF (reference sequence). The germline V and J ends were trimmed by 2 bases and 7 bases, with 12 bases remaining between them. The CDR3 covers 14 residues. The CDR3 sequence: CATSRYRAGNEQFF. The DNA of the CDR3 is TGTGCCACCAGCAGATACAGGGCAGGGAATGAGCAGTTCTTC. The whole variable domain, filled in from reference TRBV15 and TRBJ2-1, reads DAMVIQNPRYQVTQFGKPVTLSCSQTLNHNVMYWYQQKSSQAPKLLFHYYDKDFNNEADTPDNFQSRRPNTSFCFLDIRSPGLGDTAMYLCATSRYRAGNEQFFGPGTRLTVL.

The chain couples TRBV5-1 to TRBJ2-7; weak D call: TRBD1 (6 bases). Trimming cost V 2 bases and J 0 bases, with 15 bases left between them. CDR3 length equals 16 residues. The germline CDR1 and CDR2 sequences are SGHRS and YFSETQ. The CDR3 protein is CASSLPSGQPSYEQYF. CDR3 sequence (DNA): TGCGCCAGCAGCTTACCGTCTGGACAGCCCTCCTACGAGCAGTACTTC.

V is TRBV20-1 and J is TRBJ2-7, with TRBD1 matching over 10 bases. The ends lost 3 bases at V and 7 bases at J; junction bases unmatched: 6. CDR3 length: 13 residues. Germline CDR1 reads DFQATT; CDR2 reads SNEGSKA (reference sequence). CDR3 sequence: CSARRDRGQEQYF. The DNA of the CDR3 is TGCAGTGCTAGGAGGGACAGGGGACAGGAGCAGTACTTC.

This clonotype was observed a few times. V and J are TRBV12-3 or TRBV12-4 and TRBJ1-1, with 7 bases that match TRBD1. The ends lost 5 bases at V and 4 bases at J; junction bases unmatched: 10. The CDR3 contains 15 residues. CDR3 region: CASSQGSTGSTEAFF. The CDR3 nucleotides read TGTGCCAGCAGTCAGGGTTCGACAGGGAGCACTGAAGCTTTCTTT.

The genes are TRBV5-1 and TRBJ2-2; D gene ambiguous. CDR1 is SGHRS and CDR2 is YFSETQ in the germline V gene. V was cut by 0 bases and J by 1 base, with 7 bases left in between. The CDR3 length is 15 residues. The CDR3 DNA reads as TGCGCCAGCAGCTTGGTTACTTTGAACACCGGGGAGCTGTTTTTT. Encoded protein: CASSLVTLNTGELFF.

The gene calls are TRBV5-1 and TRBJ2-1, with 9 bases that match TRBD2. The J segment lost 6 bases and the V segment lost 0 bases, leaving 7 bases of the junction unmatched. Germline V gives CDR1 SGHRS, CDR2 YFSETQ. This CDR3 region has 16 residues. CDR3 sequence: CASSLGLGLAGNEQFF. CDR3 DNA: TGCGCCAGCAGCTTGGGACTGGGACTAGCCGGCAATGAGCAGTTCTTC.

The rearrangement uses TRBV28 and TRBJ1-5; weak D call: TRBD1 (5 bases). CDR3 length: 16 amino acids. V gave up 5 bases and J gave up 4 bases, with 18 bases separating them. Germline loops: CDR1 MDHEN, CDR2 SYDVKM. The CDR3: CASSTRGGVGNQPQHF. In DNA form, the CDR3 reads TGTGCCAGCAGTACCCGGGGCGGGGTGGGGAATCAGCCCCAGCATTTT.